This T cell receptor beta chain was recovered during a study of T cell changes during pregnancy in multiple sclerosis. Assay used: immunoSEQ multiplex PCR; TCRdb lists only in-frame clones, some missing. The data hold some 30,000 clones, with roughly 87% observed a single time. The germline V and J ends were trimmed by 6 bases and 0 bases, with 14 bases remaining between them. The CDR3 length is 15 residues. Germline values: CDR1 MDHEN, CDR2 SYDVKM. This TCR derives from a female donor with multiple sclerosis, enrolled in a pregnancy study. The sequenced sample was CD8+ T cells from peripheral blood mononuclear cells, obtained in the second trimester of pregnancy. The V call is TRBV28, the J call TRBJ1-1; no clear D. The CDR3 bases are TGTGCCAGCAGATTCCATCAACAGTTGAACACTGAAGCTTTCTTT. Translation: CASRFHQQLNTEAFF.